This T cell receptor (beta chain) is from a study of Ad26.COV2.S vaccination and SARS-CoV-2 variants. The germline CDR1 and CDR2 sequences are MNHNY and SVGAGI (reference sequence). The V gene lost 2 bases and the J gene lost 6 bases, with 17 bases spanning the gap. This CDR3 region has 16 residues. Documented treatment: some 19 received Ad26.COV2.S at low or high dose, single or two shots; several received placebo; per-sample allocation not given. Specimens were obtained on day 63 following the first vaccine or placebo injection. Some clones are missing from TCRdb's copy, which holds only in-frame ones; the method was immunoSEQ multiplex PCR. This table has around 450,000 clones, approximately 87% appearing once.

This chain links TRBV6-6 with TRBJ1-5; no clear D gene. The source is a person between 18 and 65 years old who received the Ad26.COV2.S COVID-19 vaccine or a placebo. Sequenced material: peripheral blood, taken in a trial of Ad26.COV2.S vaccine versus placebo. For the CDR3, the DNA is TGTGCCAGCAGTTACGGGGTGGAAAGGATCGGTCAGCCCCAGCATTTT. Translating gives CASSYGVERIGQPQHF.